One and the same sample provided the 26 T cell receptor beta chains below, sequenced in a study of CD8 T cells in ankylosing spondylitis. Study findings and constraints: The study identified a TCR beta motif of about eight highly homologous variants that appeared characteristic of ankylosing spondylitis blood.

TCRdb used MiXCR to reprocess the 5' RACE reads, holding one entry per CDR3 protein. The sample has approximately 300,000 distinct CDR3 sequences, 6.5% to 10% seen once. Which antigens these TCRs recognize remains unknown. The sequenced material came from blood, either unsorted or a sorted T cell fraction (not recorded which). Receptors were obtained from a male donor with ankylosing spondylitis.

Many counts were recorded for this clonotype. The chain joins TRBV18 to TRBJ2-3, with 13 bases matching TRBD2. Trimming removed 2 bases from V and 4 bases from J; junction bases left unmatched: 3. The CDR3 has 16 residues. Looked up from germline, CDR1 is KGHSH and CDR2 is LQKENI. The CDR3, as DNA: TGTGCCAGCTCACCAGGACTAGCGGGAGCGGCAGATACGCAGTATTTT. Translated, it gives CASSPGLAGAADTQYF.

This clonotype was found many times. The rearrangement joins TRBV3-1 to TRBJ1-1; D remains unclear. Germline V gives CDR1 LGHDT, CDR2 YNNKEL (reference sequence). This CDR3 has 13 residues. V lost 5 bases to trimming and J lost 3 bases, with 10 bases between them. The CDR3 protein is CASSSSPDTEAFF. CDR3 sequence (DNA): TGTGCCAGCAGCTCTTCACCCGACACTGAAGCTTTCTTT.

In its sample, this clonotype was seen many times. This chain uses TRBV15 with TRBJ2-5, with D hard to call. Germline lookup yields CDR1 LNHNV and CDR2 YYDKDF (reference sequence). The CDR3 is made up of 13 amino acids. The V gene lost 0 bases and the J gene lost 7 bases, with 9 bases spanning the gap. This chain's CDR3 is CATSRDGFGTQYF. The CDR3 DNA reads TGTGCCACCAGCAGAGATGGATTCGGGACCCAGTACTTC.

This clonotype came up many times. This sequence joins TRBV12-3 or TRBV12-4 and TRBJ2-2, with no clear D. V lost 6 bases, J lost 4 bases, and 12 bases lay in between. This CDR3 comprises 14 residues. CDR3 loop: CASSILLGTGELFF. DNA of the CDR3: TGTGCCAGCAGCATACTCCTCGGCACCGGGGAGCTGTTTTTT.

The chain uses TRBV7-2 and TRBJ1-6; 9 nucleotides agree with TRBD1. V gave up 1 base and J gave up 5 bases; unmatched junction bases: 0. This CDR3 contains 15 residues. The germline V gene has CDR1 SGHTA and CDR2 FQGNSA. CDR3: CASSLGTGDNSPLHF. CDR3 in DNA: TGTGCCAGCAGCTTAGGGACAGGGGATAATTCACCCCTCCACTTT. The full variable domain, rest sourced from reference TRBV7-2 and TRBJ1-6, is GAGVSQSPSNKVTEKGKDVELRCDPISGHTALYWYRQSLGQGLEFLIYFQGNSAPDKSGLPSDRFSAERTGGSVSTLTIQRTQQEDSAVYLCASSLGTGDNSPLHFGNGTRLTVT.

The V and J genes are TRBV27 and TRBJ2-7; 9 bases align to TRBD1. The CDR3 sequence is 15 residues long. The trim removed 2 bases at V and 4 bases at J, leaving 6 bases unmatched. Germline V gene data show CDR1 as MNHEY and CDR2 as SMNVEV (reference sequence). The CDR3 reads CASSLGTGLGYEQYF. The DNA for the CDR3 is TGTGCCAGCAGTTTAGGGACAGGGCTTGGATACGAGCAGTACTTC.

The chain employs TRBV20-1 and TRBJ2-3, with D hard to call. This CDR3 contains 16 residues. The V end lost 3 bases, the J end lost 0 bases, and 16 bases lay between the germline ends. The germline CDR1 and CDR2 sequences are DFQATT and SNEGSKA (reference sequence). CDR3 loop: CSASLLWLQSTDTQYF. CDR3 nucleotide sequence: TGCAGTGCTAGTCTACTGTGGCTGCAGAGCACAGATACGCAGTATTTT.

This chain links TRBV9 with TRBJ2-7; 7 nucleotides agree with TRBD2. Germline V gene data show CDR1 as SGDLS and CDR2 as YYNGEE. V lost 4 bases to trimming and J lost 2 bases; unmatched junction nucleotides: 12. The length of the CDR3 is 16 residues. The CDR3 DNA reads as TGTGCCAGCAGCAAGACGGCTAGCGGACCTACCTACGAGCAGTACTTC. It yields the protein CASSKTASGPTYEQYF. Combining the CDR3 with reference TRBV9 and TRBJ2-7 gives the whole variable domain DSGVTQTPKHLITATGQRVTLRCSPRSGDLSVYWYQQSLDQGLQFLIQYYNGEERAKGNILERFSAQQFPDLHSELNLSSLELGDSALYFCASSKTASGPTYEQYFGPGTRLTVT.

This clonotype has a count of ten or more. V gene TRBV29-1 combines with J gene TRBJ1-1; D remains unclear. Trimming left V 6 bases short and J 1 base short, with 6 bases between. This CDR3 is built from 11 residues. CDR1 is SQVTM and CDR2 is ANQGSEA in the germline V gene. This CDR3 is CSVGKNTEAFF. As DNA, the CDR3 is TGCAGCGTCGGAAAGAACACTGAAGCTTTCTTT. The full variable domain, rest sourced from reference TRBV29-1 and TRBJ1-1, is SAVISQKPSRDICQRGTSLTIQCQVDSQVTMMFWYRQQPGQSLTLIATANQGSEATYESGFVIDKFPISRPNLTFSTLTVSNMSPEDSSIYLCSVGKNTEAFFGQGTRLTVV.

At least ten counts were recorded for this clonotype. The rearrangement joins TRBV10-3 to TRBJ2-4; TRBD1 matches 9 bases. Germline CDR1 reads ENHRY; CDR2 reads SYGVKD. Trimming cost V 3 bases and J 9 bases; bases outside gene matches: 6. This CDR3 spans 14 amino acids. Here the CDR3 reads CAISDRDRDGIQYF. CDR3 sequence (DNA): TGTGCCATCAGTGACCGGGACAGGGACGGCATTCAGTACTTC.

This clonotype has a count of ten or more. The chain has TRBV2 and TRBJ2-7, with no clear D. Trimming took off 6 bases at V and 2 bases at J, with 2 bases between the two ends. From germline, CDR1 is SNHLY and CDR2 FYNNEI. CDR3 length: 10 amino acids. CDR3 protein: CASRAYEQYF. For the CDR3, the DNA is TGTGCCAGCAGGGCCTACGAGCAGTACTTC.

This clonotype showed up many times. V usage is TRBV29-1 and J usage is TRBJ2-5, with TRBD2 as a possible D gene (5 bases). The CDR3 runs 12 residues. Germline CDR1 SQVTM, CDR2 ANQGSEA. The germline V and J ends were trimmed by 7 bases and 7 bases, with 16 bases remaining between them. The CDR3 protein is CSEARASGTQYF. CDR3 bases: TGCAGCGAAGCGCGGGCCTCCGGGACCCAGTACTTC.

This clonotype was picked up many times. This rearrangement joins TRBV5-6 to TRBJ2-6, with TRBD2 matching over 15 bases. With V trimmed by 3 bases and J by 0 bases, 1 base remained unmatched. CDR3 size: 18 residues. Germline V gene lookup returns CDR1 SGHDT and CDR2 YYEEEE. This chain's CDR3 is CASSSGLAGGSGANVLTF. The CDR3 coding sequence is TGTGCCAGCAGCTCGGGACTAGCGGGAGGCTCTGGGGCCAACGTCCTGACTTTC.

The CDR3 bases are TGCGCCAGCAGGGCCTTAGCGGGAGCGGGAGTCAATGAGCAGTTCTTC. Translated, it gives CASRALAGAGVNEQFF. The chain is built from TRBV5-1 and TRBJ2-1; TRBD2 matches 9 bases. Looked up from germline, CDR1 is SGHRS and CDR2 is YFSETQ. The J segment lost 6 bases and the V segment lost 5 bases, leaving 12 bases of the junction unmatched. The CDR3 sequence is 16 residues long.

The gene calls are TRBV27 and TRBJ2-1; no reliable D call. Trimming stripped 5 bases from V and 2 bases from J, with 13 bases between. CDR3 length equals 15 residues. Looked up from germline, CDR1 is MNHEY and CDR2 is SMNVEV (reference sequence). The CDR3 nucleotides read TGTGCCAGCAGTCTCTGGACCAATACCTACAATGAGCAGTTCTTC. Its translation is CASSLWTNTYNEQFF.

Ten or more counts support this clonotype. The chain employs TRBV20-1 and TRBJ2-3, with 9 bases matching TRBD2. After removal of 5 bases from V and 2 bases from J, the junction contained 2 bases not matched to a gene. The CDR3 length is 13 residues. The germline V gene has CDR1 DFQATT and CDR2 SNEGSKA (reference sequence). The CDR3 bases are TGCAGTGCTCGACTAGCGGACACAGATACGCAGTATTTT. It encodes CSARLADTDTQYF.

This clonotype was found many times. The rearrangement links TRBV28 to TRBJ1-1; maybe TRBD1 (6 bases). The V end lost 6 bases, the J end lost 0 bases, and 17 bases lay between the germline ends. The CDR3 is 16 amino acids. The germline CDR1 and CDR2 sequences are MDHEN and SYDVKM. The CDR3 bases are TGTGCCAGCAGGAGGGGACCGGGGGCTATGAACACTGAAGCTTTCTTT. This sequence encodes CASRRGPGAMNTEAFF.

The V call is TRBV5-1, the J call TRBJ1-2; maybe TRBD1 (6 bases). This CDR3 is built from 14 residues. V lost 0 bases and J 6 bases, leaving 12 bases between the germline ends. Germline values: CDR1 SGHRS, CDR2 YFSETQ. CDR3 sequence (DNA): TGCGCCAGCAGCTTGGTACTGCAGGGGAATGGCTACACCTTC. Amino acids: CASSLVLQGNGYTF.

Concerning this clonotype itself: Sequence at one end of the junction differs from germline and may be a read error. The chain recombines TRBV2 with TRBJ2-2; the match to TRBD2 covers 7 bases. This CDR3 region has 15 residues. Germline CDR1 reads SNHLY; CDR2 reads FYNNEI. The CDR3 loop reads CASSKAGRNTGELFF. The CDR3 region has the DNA TGTGCCAGCAGTAAAGCGGGGAGGAACACCGGGGAGCTGTTTTTT.

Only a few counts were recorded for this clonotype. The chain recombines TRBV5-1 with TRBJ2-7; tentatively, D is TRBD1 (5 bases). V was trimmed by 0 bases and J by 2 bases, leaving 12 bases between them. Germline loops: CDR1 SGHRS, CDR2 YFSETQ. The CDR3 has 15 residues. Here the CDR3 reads CASSLASTATYEQYF. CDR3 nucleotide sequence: TGCGCCAGCAGCTTGGCCTCGACAGCTACCTACGAGCAGTACTTC.

CDR3 nucleotide sequence: TGTGCCAGCAGCGAGGACAGCTTCTTCTATAATTCACCCCTCCACTTT. This sequence encodes CASSEDSFFYNSPLHF. This chain uses TRBV9 with TRBJ1-6; D is possibly TRBD1 (6 bases). From germline, CDR1 is SGDLS and CDR2 YYNGEE. This CDR3 has 16 residues. The V end lost 3 bases, the J end lost 3 bases, and 13 bases lay between the germline ends.

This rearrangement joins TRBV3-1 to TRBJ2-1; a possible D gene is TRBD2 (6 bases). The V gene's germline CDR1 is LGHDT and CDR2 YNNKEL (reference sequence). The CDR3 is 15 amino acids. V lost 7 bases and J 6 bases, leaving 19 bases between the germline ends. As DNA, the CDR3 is TGTGCCAGCACCCCCAGGAGGGGCGTGGGCAATGAGCAGTTCTTC. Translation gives CASTPRRGVGNEQFF.

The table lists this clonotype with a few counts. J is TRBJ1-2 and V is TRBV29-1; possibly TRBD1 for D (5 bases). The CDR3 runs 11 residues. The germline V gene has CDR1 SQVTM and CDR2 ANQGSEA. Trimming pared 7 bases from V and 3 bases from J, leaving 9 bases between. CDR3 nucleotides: TGCAGCGCGTCGGGGGACTATGGCTACACCTTC. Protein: CSASGDYGYTF.

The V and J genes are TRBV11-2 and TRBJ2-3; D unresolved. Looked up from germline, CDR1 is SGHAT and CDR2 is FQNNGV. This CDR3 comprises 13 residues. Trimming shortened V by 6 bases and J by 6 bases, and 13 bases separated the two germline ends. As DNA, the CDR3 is TGTGCCAGCAGACCTACCGACAAGGATACGCAGTATTTT. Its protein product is CASRPTDKDTQYF.

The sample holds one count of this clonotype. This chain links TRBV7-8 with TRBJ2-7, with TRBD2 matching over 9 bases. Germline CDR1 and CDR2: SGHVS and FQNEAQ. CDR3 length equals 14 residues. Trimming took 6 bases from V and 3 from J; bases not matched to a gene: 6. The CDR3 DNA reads TGTGCCAGCAGGTTGACTAGCGGAGACTACGAGCAGTACTTC. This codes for CASRLTSGDYEQYF.

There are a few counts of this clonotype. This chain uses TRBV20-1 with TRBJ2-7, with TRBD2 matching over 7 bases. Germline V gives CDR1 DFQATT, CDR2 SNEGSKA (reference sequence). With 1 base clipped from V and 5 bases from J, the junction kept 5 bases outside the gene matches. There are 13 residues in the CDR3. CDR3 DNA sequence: TGCAGTGCTAGAGTGCGGGAGCCCCACGAGCAGTACTTC. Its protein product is CSARVREPHEQYF.